The rows below give T cell receptor beta chains drawn from one sample of a study of CD8 T cells in Susac syndrome. TCRdb re-called the immunoSEQ multiplex PCR reads through MiXCR, storing one row per CDR3 protein. This repertoire shows around 170,000 distinct CDR3 sequences, 85% to 95% found once; its top ten account for 0.15% to 0.2%. The sample consisted of CD8+ T cells from PBMCs. The receptors here all came from a human donor with Susac syndrome. CDR3s include the opening cysteine and the closing phenylalanine or tryptophan. The D gene is left open where the match is weak. Clone size is given for some rows only: seen once, a few or many times, or a class if the clone is expanded.

j_gene	v_gene	d_gene	abundance	CDR3nt	CDR3aa
TRBJ2-3	TRBV7-9	TRBD2	once	TGTGCCAGCAGCTTAGGACTAGCGGGAGGGCCGAGCACAGATACGCAGTATTTT	CASSLGLAGGPSTDTQYF
TRBJ1-1	TRBV15	NA	NA	TGTGCCACCAGCAGAGATAAGACAGAGTGGACTGAAGCTTTCTTT	CATSRDKTEWTEAFF
TRBJ2-1	TRBV6-2/TRBV6-3	NA	once	TGTGCCAGCATTAACGAGAGCTCCTACAATGAGCAGTTCTTC	CASINESSYNEQFF
TRBJ2-7	TRBV6-5	NA	NA	TGTGCCAGCAGCCAAGTGGGGGGTCGCTGGGGAGAGCAGTACTTC	CASSQVGGRWGEQYF
TRBJ2-7	TRBV29-1	TRBD1	once	TGCAGCGTTAAGGGCAGGGGGCTTTCCTACGAGCAGTACTTC	CSVKGRGLSYEQYF
TRBJ2-1	TRBV2	NA	NA	TGTGCCAGCAGTGAGAACAGAGCTTTTGAGCAGTTCTTC	CASSENRAFEQFF
TRBJ2-1	TRBV3-1	TRBD2	NA	TGTGCCAGCAGCAAACGAACTAGCGGGGGGGCCTTCAATGAGCAGTTCTTC	CASSKRTSGGAFNEQFF
TRBJ2-3	TRBV10-2	NA	NA	TGCGCCAGCACCGAGACAGATACGCAGTATTTT	CASTETDTQYF
TRBJ1-2	TRBV12-3/TRBV12-4	NA	NA	TGTGCCAGCAGTTCCCCCTCTCTGTGGGACGATGGCTACACCTTC	CASSSPSLWDDGYTF
TRBJ2-2	TRBV30	NA	NA	TGTGCCTGGAGTGTCCAGGAAGGCACCGGGGAGCTGTTTTTT	CAWSVQEGTGELFF
TRBJ1-4	TRBV20-1	TRBD1	NA	TGCAGTGCTAGATCAGGAGGGACAGGGGTCGAAAAACTGTTTTTT	CSARSGGTGVEKLFF
TRBJ2-3	TRBV10-2	NA	once	TGCGCCAGCAGTGAGTCGGGCAGATCCACAGATACGCAGTATTTT	CASSESGRSTDTQYF
TRBJ1-5	TRBV6-1	NA	NA	TGTGCCAGCAGATCCGGGACATTCCATAGCAATCAGCCCCAGCATTTT	CASRSGTFHSNQPQHF
TRBJ2-1	TRBV2	NA	NA	TGTGCCAGCATGCTTACGGGCAATGAGCAGTTCTTC	CASMLTGNEQFF